These T cell receptor beta chains were read from a single sample in a study of blood T cells in healthy people across ages. TCRdb re-called the 5' RACE reads with MiXCR, one entry per CDR3 protein. The repertoire includes about 780,000 distinct CDR3 sequences, about half of them detected once, and over 15% sits in the top ten. The specimen sequenced was blood. Source of these receptors: a man of 80 years or more in good health. Both conserved end residues are part of each CDR3. A D gene is named only where the DNA matches it firmly. Clone size, where shown, is once, few, many, or a class for clones that have expanded.

abundance	j_gene	d_gene	v_gene	CDR3nt	CDR3aa
.	TRBJ1-2	TRBD1	TRBV7-6	TGTGCCAGCAAAAACCAGGGGGACTATGGCTACACCTTC	CASKNQGDYGYTF
once	TRBJ1-1	.	TRBV2	TGTGCCAGCAGTGTGTGGGGGGAGGAGGCTTTGTTT	CASSVWGEEALF
.	TRBJ2-3	.	TRBV20-1	TGCAGTGCACAGTCAGGAGCTATACGTAGCACAGATACGCAGTATTTT	CSAQSGAIRSTDTQYF
.	TRBJ2-5	TRBD2	TRBV28	TGTGCCAGCAGTTTACTAGCGGGGAGAGAGACCCAGTACTTC	CASSLLAGRETQYF
few	TRBJ2-1	.	TRBV7-9	TGTGCCAGCAGCTTAGATCTGAGCGTCGAACAGTTCTTC	CASSLDLSVEQFF
.	TRBJ2-3	TRBD2	TRBV10-2	TGCGCCAGCAGGAGGGCGGGACTAGCGGACGCAGATACGCAGTATTTT	CASRRAGLADADTQYF
once	TRBJ2-6	.	TRBV28	TGTGCCAGCAACGGAGGCCATTCTGGGGCCAACGTCCTGACTTTC	CASNGGHSGANVLTF
.	TRBJ2-3	.	TRBV20-1	TGCAGTGCCCCAACAGGGTATACGCCAGATACGCAGTATTTT	CSAPTGYTPDTQYF
.	TRBJ2-5	TRBD1	TRBV11-3	TGTGCCAGCAGCTTAGGGTCAGGGGGCGAGGAGGAGACCCAGTACTTC	CASSLGSGGEEETQYF
few	TRBJ1-2	.	TRBV7-2	TGTGCCAGCAGTAGACAAGAGAACTATGGCTACACCTTC	CASSRQENYGYTF
.	TRBJ2-7	.	TRBV6-6	TGTGCCAGCACTCAGTACGGAGCCTACGAGCAGTACTTC	CASTQYGAYEQYF
many	TRBJ2-3	.	TRBV11-3	TGTGCCAGTGGAGGAAGGGGCGGCACAGATACGCAGTATTTT	CASGGRGGTDTQYF
.	TRBJ2-4	TRBD2	TRBV25-1	TGTGCCAGCAGAGGTAGCGGGAAAAAAAACATTCAGTACTTC	CASRGSGKKNIQYF
.	TRBJ2-2	TRBD1	TRBV7-6	TGTGCCAGCAGCCACCTCCGGGGACAGGCTAAGAACACCGGGGAGCTGTTTTTT	CASSHLRGQAKNTGELFF
.	TRBJ2-5	TRBD1	TRBV5-1	TGCGCCAGCAGCACTGGGACAGCCCTCGGAGAGACCCAGTACTTC	CASSTGTALGETQYF
.	TRBJ2-1	TRBD2	TRBV11-3	TGTGCCAGCAGCTTAGTTACGGGAGGGCCTGTTGAGCAGTTCTTC	CASSLVTGGPVEQFF
many	TRBJ2-1	TRBD2	TRBV9	TGTGCCAGCAGCTTTAGCGGGATCGATGAGCAGTTCTTC	CASSFSGIDEQFF
.	TRBJ2-4	.	TRBV9	TGTGCCAGCAGCGTGGACGGCTCCAAAAACATCCAGTACTTC	CASSVDGSKNIQYF
few	TRBJ1-1	TRBD1	TRBV6-1	TGTGCCAGCAGTCTGACAGGGGGTACCACTGAAGCTTTCTTT	CASSLTGGTTEAFF
few	TRBJ2-7	TRBD2	TRBV7-2	TGTGCCAGCAGCACTAGCGGGCAACCCTACGAGCAGTACTTC	CASSTSGQPYEQYF
.	TRBJ2-4	TRBD2	TRBV7-2	TGTGCCAGCAGCCCCGGGACTAGCGGGGGGCTGAGGAACATTCAGTACTTC	CASSPGTSGGLRNIQYF
.	TRBJ2-5	.	TRBV2	TGTGCCAGCAGAGCCGGGAACGGTGGGGAGACCCAGTACTTC	CASRAGNGGETQYF
.	TRBJ2-7	.	TRBV20-1	TGCAGTGCTAACGTTCCGGGACTTCCCTCCTACGAGCAGTACTTC	CSANVPGLPSYEQYF
.	TRBJ1-5	.	TRBV19	TGTGCCAGTAGTATAGACAGTATCAATCAGCCCCAGCATTTT	CASSIDSINQPQHF
.	TRBJ2-1	TRBD2	TRBV3-1	TGTGCCAGCAGCCAAGATTTTGGGACTAGCGGTTTCATGTTCTTC	CASSQDFGTSGFMFF
.	TRBJ2-2	.	TRBV4-3	TGCGCCAGCAGCCAAGAGGTGGGCGCAGGGCGCACCGGGGAGCTGTTTTTT	CASSQEVGAGRTGELFF
.	TRBJ2-1	.	TRBV7-3	TGTGCCAGCAGCACCCGGACCGGAGAGCAGTTCTTC	CASSTRTGEQFF
few	TRBJ2-7	TRBD2	TRBV9	TGTGCCAGCAGCGTAGGCGGTGCGGGAGTAGACGAGCAGTACTTC	CASSVGGAGVDEQYF
.	TRBJ2-3	.	TRBV4-2	TGTGCCAGCAGCCAAGTGAATACGCAGTATTTT	CASSQVNTQYF
few	TRBJ2-3	TRBD2	TRBV5-1	TGCGCCAGCAGCTTGGCCTTTGGCCTAGCGGAGAATACGCAGTATTTT	CASSLAFGLAENTQYF
.	TRBJ2-5	.	TRBV6-2/TRBV6-3	TGTGCCAGCAGTACTTTAGAGACCCAGTACTTC	CASSTLETQYF
few	TRBJ2-1	TRBD2	TRBV29-1	TGCAGCGTTGAGAGATTACAGGGGTTGGGACTAGCGGGAGGCAATGAGCAGTTCTTC	CSVERLQGLGLAGGNEQFF
.	TRBJ2-2	TRBD2	TRBV7-2	TGTGCCAGCAGCTTAGTCGGACTAGCGGGGGGGAACACCGGGGAGCTGTTTTTT	CASSLVGLAGGNTGELFF
few	TRBJ2-1	TRBD2	TRBV9	TGTGCCAGCAGCCTCGGAGTGGGGCTAGCGGGAGATGAGCAGTTCTTC	CASSLGVGLAGDEQFF
many	TRBJ2-7	.	TRBV12-3/TRBV12-4	TGTGCCAGCACTCAGACAGCCTCCTACGAGCAGTACTTC	CASTQTASYEQYF